Described below is a single T cell receptor (beta chain) sequence and its context. Its antigen is unknown. The data belong to a study of cytomegalovirus exposure and HLA in healthy donors. Study-wide results and caveats: Through in vitro validation, a few CMV-associated chains were shown to be specific for CMV antigens. A later analysis linked 15,000 to 20,000 TCR beta sequences to HLA alleles at 0.05 false discovery rate. Rare TCR sequences dominated, though some public TCRs recurred in many donors.

The study sampled nominally healthy donors, though unrecorded immune exposures were likely. Looked up from germline, CDR1 is SGHNT and CDR2 is YYREEE (reference sequence). The CDR3 runs 14 residues. Trimming removed 6 bases from V and 4 bases from J, with 16 bases in between. A multiplex PCR was run with 60 Vbeta primers and 13 Jbeta primers. Libraries were prepared by immunoSEQ multiplex PCR; TCRdb keeps only in-frame clonotypes and omits some of them. This table holds 95,000 to 100,000 clones, 76% found once. V is TRBV5-4 and J is TRBJ1-2; D is ambiguous. Input material: PBMCs. The receptor's source is a man aged 35 to 55 in good health and CMV-seronegative. CDR3 loop: CASNTRESGYGYTF. CDR3 bases: TGTGCCAGCAACACGAGGGAGAGTGGCTATGGCTACACCTTC. The full variable domain, rest sourced from reference TRBV5-4 and TRBJ1-2, is ETGVTQSPTHLIKTRGQQVTLRCSSQSGHNTVSWYQQALGQGPQFIFQYYREEENGRGNFPPRFSGLQFPNYSSELNVNALELDDSALYLCASNTRESGYGYTFGSGTRLTVV.